The clone carrying this T cell receptor beta chain was picked up many times. In TCRdb, the PCR reads were re-called with MiXCR into one record per CDR3 protein. The sample records approximately 15,000 distinct CDR3 sequences, around 50% being singletons. The sample originates from a study of tumor-infiltrating lymphocytes in oesophageal squamous cell carcinoma. Losses at the gene ends were 5 bases for V and 0 bases for J; bases not matched to a gene: 8. The CDR3 is 18 residues long. CDR1 is SEHNR and CDR2 is FQNEAQ in the germline V gene (reference sequence). The specimen was blood. The V gene is TRBV7-9, the J gene TRBJ2-6; 9 positions match TRBD1. The TCR sequence derives from a male donor with esophageal squamous cell carcinoma. The CDR3 spells CASSGERDRVSGANVLTF. DNA for the CDR3: TGTGCCAGCAGCGGAGAACGGGACAGGGTCTCTGGGGCCAACGTCCTGACTTTC.